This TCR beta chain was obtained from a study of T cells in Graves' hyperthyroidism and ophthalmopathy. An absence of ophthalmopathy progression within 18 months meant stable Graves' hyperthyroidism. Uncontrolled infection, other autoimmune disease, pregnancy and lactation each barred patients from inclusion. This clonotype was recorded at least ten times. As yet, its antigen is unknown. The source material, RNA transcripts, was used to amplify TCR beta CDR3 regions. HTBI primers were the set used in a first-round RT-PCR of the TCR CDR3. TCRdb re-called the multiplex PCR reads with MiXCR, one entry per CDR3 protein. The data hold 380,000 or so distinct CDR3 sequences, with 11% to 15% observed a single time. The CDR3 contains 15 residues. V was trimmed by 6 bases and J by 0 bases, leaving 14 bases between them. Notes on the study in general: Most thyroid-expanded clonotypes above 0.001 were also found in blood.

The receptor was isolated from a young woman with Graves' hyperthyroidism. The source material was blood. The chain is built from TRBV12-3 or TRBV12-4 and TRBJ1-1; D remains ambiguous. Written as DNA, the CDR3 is TGTGCCAGCAGACCAGAGACCGGCATGAACACTGAAGCTTTCTTT. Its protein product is CASRPETGMNTEAFF.